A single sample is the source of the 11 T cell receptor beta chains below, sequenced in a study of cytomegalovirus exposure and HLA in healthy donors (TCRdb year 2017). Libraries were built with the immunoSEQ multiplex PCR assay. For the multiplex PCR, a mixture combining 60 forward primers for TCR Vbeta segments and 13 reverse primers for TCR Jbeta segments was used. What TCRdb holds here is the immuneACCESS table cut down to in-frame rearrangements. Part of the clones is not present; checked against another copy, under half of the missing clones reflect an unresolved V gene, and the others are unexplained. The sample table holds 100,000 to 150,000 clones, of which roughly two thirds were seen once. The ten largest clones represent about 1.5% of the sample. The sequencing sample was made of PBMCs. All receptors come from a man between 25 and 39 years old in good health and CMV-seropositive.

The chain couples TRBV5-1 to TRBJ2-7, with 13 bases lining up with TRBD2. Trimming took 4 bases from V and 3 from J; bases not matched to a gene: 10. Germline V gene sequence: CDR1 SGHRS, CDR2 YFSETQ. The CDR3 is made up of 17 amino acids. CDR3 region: CASSPVGLAGAHYEQYF. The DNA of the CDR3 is TGCGCCAGCAGCCCTGTAGGACTAGCGGGAGCCCACTACGAGCAGTACTTC.

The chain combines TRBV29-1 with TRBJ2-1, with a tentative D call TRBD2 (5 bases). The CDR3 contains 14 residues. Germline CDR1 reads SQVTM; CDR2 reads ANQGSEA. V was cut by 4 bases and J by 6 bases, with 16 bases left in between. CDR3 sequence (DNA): TGCAGCGTTGTACGGCTAGCCGGTGGCAATGAGCAGTTCTTC. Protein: CSVVRLAGGNEQFF.

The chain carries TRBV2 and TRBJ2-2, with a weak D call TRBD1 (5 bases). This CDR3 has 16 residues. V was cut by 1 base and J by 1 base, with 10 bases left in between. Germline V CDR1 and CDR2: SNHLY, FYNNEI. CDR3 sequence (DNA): TGTGCCAGCAGTGAAGTTGGGGCGGAGAACACCGGGGAGCTGTTTTTT. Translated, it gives CASSEVGAENTGELFF.

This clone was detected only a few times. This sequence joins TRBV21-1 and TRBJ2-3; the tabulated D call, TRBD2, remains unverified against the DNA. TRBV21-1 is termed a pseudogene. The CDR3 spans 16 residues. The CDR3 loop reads CASSTERRAPADTQYF. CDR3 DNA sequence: TGTGCCAGCAGCACTGAGAGGCGGGCCCCCGCAGATACGCAGTATTTT.

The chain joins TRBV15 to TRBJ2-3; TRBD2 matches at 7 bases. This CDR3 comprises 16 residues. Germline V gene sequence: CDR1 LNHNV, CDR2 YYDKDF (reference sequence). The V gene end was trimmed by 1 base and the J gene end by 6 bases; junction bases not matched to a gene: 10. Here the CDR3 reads CATSRGGGSVRDTQYF. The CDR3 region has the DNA TGTGCCACCAGCAGAGGGGGCGGGAGTGTTAGGGATACGCAGTATTTT.

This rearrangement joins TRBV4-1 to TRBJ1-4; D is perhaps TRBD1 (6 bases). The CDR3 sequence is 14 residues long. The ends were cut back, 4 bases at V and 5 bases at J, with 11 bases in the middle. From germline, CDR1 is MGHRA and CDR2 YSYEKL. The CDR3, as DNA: TGCGCCAGCAGCCCCGGACAGTTGAATGAAAAACTGTTTTTT. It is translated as CASSPGQLNEKLFF.

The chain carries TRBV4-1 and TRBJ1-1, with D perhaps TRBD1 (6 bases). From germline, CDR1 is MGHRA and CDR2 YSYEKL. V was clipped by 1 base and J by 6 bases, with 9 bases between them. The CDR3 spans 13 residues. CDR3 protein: CASSQVRQAEAFF. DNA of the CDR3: TGCGCCAGCAGCCAAGTGAGACAGGCTGAAGCTTTCTTT.

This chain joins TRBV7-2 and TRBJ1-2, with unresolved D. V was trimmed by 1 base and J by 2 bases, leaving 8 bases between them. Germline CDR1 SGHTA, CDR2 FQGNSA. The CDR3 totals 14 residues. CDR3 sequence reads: CASSLGGQNYGYTF. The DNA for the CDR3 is TGTGCCAGCAGCTTAGGTGGGCAGAACTATGGCTACACCTTC. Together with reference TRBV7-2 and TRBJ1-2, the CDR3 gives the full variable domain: GAGVSQSPSNKVTEKGKDVELRCDPISGHTALYWYRQSLGQGLEFLIYFQGNSAPDKSGLPSDRFSAERTGGSVSTLTIQRTQQEDSAVYLCASSLGGQNYGYTFGSGTRLTVV.

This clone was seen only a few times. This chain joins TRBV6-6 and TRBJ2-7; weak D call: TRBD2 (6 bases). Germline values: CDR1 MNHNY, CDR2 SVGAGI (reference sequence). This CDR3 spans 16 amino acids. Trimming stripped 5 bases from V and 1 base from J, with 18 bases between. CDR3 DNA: TGTGCCAGCAGTCCACGGACTACGACCCGATCCTACGAGCAGTACTTC. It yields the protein CASSPRTTTRSYEQYF.

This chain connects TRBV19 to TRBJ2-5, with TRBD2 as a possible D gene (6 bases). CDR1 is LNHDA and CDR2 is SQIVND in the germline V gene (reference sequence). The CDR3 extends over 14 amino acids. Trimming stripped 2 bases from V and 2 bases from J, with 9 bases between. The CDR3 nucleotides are TGTGCCAGTAGTATACGCGGAGGGCAAGAGACCCAGTACTTC. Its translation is CASSIRGGQETQYF.

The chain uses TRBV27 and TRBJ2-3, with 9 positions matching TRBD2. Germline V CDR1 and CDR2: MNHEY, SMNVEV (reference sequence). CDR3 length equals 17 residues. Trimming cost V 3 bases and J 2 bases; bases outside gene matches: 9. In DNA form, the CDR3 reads TGTGCCAGCAGTTTGCGCGGGAGGGCTAAAAACACAGATACGCAGTATTTT. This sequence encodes CASSLRGRAKNTDTQYF.